This is a list of T cell receptor beta chains from one sample in a study of blood T cell repertoires in COVID-19. The protocol was immunoSEQ multiplex PCR, while the TCRdb copy is restricted to in-frame clones and leaves out a portion. Of 85,000 to 120,000 clones in the sample, roughly 87% were seen once. Sequencing used peripheral blood. The receptors come from a woman between 45 and 60 years old with COVID-19, enrolled during active disease. Both conserved end residues are part of each CDR3. The order of the fields is J gene, CDR3 length, V gene, CDR3 protein.

TRBJ2-7 14 TRBV19 CASSRGGAAYEQYF
TRBJ2-1 16 TRBV19 CASSIEIGGTGNEQFF
TRBJ2-1 11 TRBV28 CASSSGQRQFF
TRBJ1-1 15 TRBV28 CASSLAPYPTGEAFF
TRBJ1-2 14 TRBV19 CASSPGQSNYGYTF
TRBJ2-2 16 TRBV7-2 CASSLVGGMNTGELFF
TRBJ2-4 13 TRBV6-5 CASSYAGQADQYF
TRBJ1-2 14 TRBV5-1 CASSSRQGRYGYTF
TRBJ1-1 15 TRBV5-5 CASSLWGQTDTEAFF
TRBJ1-4 15 TRBV4-2 CASSLQTGGGEKLFF
TRBJ2-7 13 TRBV11-1 CASSRDRAYEQYF
TRBJ1-5 14 TRBV30 CAWSVAGSGQPQHF
TRBJ2-7 13 TRBV6-6 CASSLTGSGEQYF
TRBJ2-4 13 TRBV11-3 CASSLLQGNLQYF
TRBJ2-5 14 TRBV10-1 CASSESRAQETQYF
TRBJ2-1 15 TRBV11-2 CASSLERGGRNEQFF
TRBJ2-1 14 TRBV28 CASSLGLALNEQFF
TRBJ1-5 15 TRBV28 CASNIRGLFNQPQHF
TRBJ2-7 14 TRBV23-1 CASTGGRGRSEQYF
TRBJ1-1 12 TRBV5-4 CACRRGNTEAFF
TRBJ2-1 15 TRBV7-9 CASSLAGGSGNEQFF
TRBJ2-3 12 TRBV12-3/TRBV12-4 CASSFQGDTQYF
TRBJ1-1 15 TRBV18 CASSPQEGMNTEAFF
TRBJ2-5 14 TRBV5-6 CASSPLDKEETQYF
TRBJ2-3 14 TRBV3-1/TRBV3-2 CASSQGLTSTTQYF
TRBJ2-3 17 TRBV6-4 CASSDSHDRVVSDTQYF
TRBJ2-7 14 TRBV7-2 CASSLQGATYEQYF
TRBJ1-2 15 TRBV18 CASSPLQGQIYGYTF
TRBJ1-2 14 TRBV2 CASSAGASNYGYTF
TRBJ2-7 15 TRBV27 CASSPTGSFSYEQYF
TRBJ1-4 14 TRBV19 CASRDRAANEKLFF
TRBJ2-7 16 TRBV4-1 CASSQWQGQGPYEQYF
TRBJ1-1 13 TRBV14 CASSLSMNTEAFF
TRBJ1-2 14 TRBV6-5 CASSSIRDPGGYTF
TRBJ2-2 15 TRBV4-1 CASSRGRMDTGELFF
TRBJ2-5 15 TRBV5-1 CASRVAGADQETQYF